The present T cell receptor (beta chain) was sequenced within a study of OX40 agonist ivuxolimab in advanced cancers. The CDR3 is 15 residues long. Trimming left V 3 bases short and J 0 bases short, with 8 bases between. The V gene's germline CDR1 is ENHRY and CDR2 SYGVKD. The protocol was immunoSEQ multiplex PCR, while the TCRdb copy is restricted to in-frame clones and leaves out a portion. Among tens of thousands of clones listed, approximately 90% were seen once. Anyone with autoimmune disease history or systemic immunosuppression was excluded. The clonotype originates from an adult with an advanced solid tumor such as melanoma, head and neck, liver or kidney cancer. The source material was CD4+ or CD8+ T cells sorted from blood, sampled in a trial of the OX40 agonist ivuxolimab. The gene calls are TRBV10-3 and TRBJ2-2, with a tentative D call TRBD1 (5 bases). The CDR3 region has the DNA TGTGCCATCAGTGAACTACAGGCGAACACCGGGGAGCTGTTTTTT. Translated: CAISELQANTGELFF.